The TCR beta chain under discussion was sequenced for a study of blood T cell repertoires in COVID-19. As for the study in general: The study drew acute and convalescent COVID-19 samples from the United States, Italy and Spain.

The J segment lost 0 bases and the V segment lost 4 bases, leaving 6 bases of the junction unmatched. CDR1 is SGDLS and CDR2 is YYNGEE in the germline V gene. CDR3 size: 16 residues. This study enrolled people aged roughly 18 to 89 from roughly 22 US geographic areas. Assignment of participants to cohorts was predicated upon participant-reported clinical history. The assay was immunoSEQ multiplex PCR, and TCRdb's table has in-frame clones only and misses some. The table includes under 150,000 clones, 75% to 80% detected once. This chain joins TRBV9 and TRBJ1-3, with 8 bases aligning to TRBD1. This TCR came from a woman aged 45 to 65 who had recovered from COVID-19. The sequenced material came from PBMCs or T cells enriched from blood (not recorded which). CDR3 nucleotide sequence: TGTGCCAGCAGCTCACAGGGGGGAGGCTCTGGAAACACCATATATTTT. Protein: CASSSQGGGSGNTIYF.